This TCR beta chain was profiled in a study of blood T cell repertoires in COVID-19. Study details: Acute and convalescent COVID-19 specimens originated in the United States, Italy and Spain. PBMCs, B-cell-depleted T cells, or T cells provided the cDNA or gDNA that made up the material.

In the study's own analysis: The authors estimated nucleated cell counts from reference gene primer amplification. TCRdb's table, derived via immunoSEQ multiplex PCR, lists solely in-frame clones and lacks some. D and trimming come from the DNA, and the V and J calls and clone size come from that table. The sample yields about 200,000 clones, about nine tenths seen once. V lost 10 bases to trimming and J lost 0 bases, with 4 bases between them. Germline V gene data show CDR1 as MNHEY and CDR2 as SVGAGI. The CDR3 length is 12 residues. The source material was peripheral blood. This TCR came from a woman aged 45 to 65 with acute or convalescent COVID-19. The chain combines TRBV6-5 with TRBJ2-6, with no clear D. The CDR3: CATLSGANVLTF. The CDR3 region has the DNA TGTGCCACCCTCTCTGGGGCCAACGTCCTGACTTTC.